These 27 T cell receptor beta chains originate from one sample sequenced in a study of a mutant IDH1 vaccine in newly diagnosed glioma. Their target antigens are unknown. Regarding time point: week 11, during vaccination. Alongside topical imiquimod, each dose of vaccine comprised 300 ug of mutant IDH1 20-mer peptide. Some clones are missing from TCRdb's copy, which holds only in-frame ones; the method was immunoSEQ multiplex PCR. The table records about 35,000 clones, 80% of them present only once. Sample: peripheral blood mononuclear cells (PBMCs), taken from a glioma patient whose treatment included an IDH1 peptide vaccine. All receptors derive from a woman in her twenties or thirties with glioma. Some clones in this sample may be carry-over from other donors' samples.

The CDR3 DNA reads as TGTGCCAGCAACTCAGGTGGAGGCACTGAAGCTTTCTTT. Translation gives CASNSGGGTEAFF. This chain joins TRBV6-1 and TRBJ1-1; D unclear. Germline V lookup: CDR1 MNHNS, CDR2 SASEGT. This CDR3 comprises 13 residues. V gave up 7 bases and J gave up 4 bases, with 13 bases separating them.

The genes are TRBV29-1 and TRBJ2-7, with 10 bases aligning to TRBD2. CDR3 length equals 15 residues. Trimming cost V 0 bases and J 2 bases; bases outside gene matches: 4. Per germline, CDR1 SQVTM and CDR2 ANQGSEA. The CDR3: CSVEERTSGPYEQYF. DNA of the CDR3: TGCAGCGTTGAAGAACGGACTAGCGGTCCCTACGAGCAGTACTTC.

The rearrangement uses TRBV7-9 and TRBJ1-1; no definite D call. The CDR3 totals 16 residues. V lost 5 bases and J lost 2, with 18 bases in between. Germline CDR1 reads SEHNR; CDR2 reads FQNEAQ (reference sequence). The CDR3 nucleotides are TGTGCCAGCAGCCGTCCGGACCGGGATCACAACACTGAAGCTTTCTTT. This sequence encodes CASSRPDRDHNTEAFF.

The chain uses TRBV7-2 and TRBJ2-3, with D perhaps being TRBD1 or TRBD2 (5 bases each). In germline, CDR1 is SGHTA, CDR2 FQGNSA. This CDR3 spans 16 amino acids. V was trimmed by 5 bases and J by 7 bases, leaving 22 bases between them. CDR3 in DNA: TGTGCCAGCAGCCTCGGGGACCGGTTGGGCTCCTATACGCAGTATTTT. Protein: CASSLGDRLGSYTQYF.

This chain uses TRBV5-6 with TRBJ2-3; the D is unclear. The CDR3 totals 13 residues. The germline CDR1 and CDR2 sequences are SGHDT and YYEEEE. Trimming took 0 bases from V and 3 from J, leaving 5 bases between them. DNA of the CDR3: TGTGCCAGCAGCTTGGGATCAACAGATACGCAGTATTTT. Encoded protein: CASSLGSTDTQYF. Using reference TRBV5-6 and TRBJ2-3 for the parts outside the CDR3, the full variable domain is DAGVTQSPTHLIKTRGQQVTLRCSPKSGHDTVSWYQQALGQGPQFIFQYYEEEERQRGNFPDRFSGHQFPNYSSELNVNALLLGDSALYLCASSLGSTDTQYFGPGTRLTVL.

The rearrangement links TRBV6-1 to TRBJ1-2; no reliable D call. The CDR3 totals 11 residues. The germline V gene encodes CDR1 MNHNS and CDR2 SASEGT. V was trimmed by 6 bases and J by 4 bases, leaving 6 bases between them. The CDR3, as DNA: TGTGCCAGCAGGCCGAGCTATGGCTACACCTTC. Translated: CASRPSYGYTF.

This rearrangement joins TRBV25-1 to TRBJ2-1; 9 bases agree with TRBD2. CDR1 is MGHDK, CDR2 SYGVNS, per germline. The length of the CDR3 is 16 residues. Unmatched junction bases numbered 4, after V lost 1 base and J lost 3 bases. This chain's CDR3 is CASSEWAGGVYNEQFF. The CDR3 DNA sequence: TGTGCCAGCAGTGAATGGGCGGGAGGGGTCTACAATGAGCAGTTCTTC.

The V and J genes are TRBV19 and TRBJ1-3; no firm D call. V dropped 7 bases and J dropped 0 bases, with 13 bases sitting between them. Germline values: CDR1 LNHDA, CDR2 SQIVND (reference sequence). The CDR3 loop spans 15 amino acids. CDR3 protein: CASISGLHSGNTIYF. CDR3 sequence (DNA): TGTGCCAGTATTTCAGGACTTCACTCTGGAAACACCATATATTTT.

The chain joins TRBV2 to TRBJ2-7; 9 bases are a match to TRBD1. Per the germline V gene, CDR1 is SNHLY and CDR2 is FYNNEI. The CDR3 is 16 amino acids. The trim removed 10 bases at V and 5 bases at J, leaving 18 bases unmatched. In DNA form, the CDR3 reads TGTGCCATCCCCCCGGTACCGGGACAGGGAGGAAACGAGCAGTACTTC. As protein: CAIPPVPGQGGNEQYF. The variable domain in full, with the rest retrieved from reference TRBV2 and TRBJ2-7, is EPEVTQTPSHQVTQMGQEVILRCVPISNHLYFYWYRQILGQKVEFLVSFYNNEISEKSEIFDDQFSVERPDGSNFTLKIRSTKLEDSAMYFCAIPPVPGQGGNEQYFGPGTRLTVT.

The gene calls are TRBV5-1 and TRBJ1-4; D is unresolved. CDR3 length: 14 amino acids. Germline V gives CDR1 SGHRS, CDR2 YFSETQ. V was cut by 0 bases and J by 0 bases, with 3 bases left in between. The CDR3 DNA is TGCGCCAGCAGCTTGGTTGCAACTAATGAAAAACTGTTTTTT. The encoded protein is CASSLVATNEKLFF. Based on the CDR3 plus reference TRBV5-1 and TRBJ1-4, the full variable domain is KAGVTQTPRYLIKTRGQQVTLSCSPISGHRSVSWYQQTPGQGLQFLFEYFSETQRNKGNFPGRFSGRQFSNSRSEMNVSTLELGDSALYLCASSLVATNEKLFFGSGTQLSVL.

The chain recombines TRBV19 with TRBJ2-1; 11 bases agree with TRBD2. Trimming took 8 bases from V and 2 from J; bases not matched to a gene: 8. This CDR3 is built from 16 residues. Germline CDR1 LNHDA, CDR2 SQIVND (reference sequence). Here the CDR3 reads CASRLTSGSTYNEQFF. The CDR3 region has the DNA TGTGCCAGTCGTCTCACTAGCGGGAGCACCTACAATGAGCAGTTCTTC. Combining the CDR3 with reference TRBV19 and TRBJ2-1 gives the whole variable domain DGGITQSPKYLFRKEGQNVTLSCEQNLNHDAMYWYRQDPGQGLRLIYYSQIVNDFQKGDIAEGYSVSREKKESFPLTVTSAQKNPTAFYLCASRLTSGSTYNEQFFGPGTRLTVL.

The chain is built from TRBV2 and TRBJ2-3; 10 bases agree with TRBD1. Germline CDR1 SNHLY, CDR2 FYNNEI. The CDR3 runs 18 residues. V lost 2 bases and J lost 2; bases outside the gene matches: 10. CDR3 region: CASSELVWGQGITDTQYF. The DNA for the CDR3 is TGTGCCAGCAGTGAACTGGTTTGGGGACAGGGGATCACAGATACGCAGTATTTT.

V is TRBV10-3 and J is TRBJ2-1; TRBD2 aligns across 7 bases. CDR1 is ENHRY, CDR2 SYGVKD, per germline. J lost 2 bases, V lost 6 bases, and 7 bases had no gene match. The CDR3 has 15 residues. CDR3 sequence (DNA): TGTGCCATCAGGAGCGGGACTTTGCCCTACAATGAGCAGTTCTTC. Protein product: CAIRSGTLPYNEQFF.

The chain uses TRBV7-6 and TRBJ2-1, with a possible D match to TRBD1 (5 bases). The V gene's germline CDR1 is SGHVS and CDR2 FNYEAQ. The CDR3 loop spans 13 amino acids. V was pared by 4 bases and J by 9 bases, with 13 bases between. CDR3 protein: CASSSKGDGEQFF. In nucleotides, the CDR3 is TGTGCCAGCAGCTCGAAAGGGGATGGTGAGCAGTTCTTC.

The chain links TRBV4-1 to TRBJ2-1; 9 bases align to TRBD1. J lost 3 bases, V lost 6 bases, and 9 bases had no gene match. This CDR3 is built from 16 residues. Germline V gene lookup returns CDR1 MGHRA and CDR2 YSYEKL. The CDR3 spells CASSQIPGQGYNEQFF. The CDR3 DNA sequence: TGCGCCAGCAGTCAGATACCGGGACAGGGCTACAATGAGCAGTTCTTC.

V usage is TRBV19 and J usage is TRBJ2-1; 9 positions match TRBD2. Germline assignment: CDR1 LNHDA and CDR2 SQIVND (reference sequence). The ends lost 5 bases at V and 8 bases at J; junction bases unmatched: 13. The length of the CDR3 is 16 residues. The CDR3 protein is CASSGWLIAGVHEQFF. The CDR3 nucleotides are TGTGCCAGTAGTGGGTGGTTGATAGCGGGAGTTCATGAGCAGTTCTTC.

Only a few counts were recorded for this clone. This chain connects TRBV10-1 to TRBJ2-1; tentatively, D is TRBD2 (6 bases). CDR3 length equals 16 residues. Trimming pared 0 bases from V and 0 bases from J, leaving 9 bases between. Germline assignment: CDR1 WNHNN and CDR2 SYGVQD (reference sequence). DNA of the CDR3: TGCGCCAGCAGTGAGTCGGGGGGTAGCTCCTACAATGAGCAGTTCTTC. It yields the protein CASSESGGSSYNEQFF.

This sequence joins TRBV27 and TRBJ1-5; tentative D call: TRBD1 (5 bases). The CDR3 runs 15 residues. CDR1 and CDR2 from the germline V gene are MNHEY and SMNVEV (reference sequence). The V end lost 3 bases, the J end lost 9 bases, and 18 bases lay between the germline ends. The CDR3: CASSFYPRGYGPQHF. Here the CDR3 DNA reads TGTGCCAGCAGTTTCTATCCAAGGGGTTATGGGCCCCAGCATTTT.

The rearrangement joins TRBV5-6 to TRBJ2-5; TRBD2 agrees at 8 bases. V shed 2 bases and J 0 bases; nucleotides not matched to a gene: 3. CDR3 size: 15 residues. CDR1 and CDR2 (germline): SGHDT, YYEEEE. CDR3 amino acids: CASSLAGAYQETQYF. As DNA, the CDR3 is TGTGCCAGCAGCTTAGCGGGAGCATACCAAGAGACCCAGTACTTC.

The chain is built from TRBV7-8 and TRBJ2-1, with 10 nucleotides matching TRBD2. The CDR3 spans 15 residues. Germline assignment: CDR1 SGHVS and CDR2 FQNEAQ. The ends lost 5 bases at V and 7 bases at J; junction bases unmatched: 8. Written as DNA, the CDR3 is TGTGCCAGCAGCACACTAGCGGGGAATTATAATGAGCAGTTCTTC. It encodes CASSTLAGNYNEQFF.

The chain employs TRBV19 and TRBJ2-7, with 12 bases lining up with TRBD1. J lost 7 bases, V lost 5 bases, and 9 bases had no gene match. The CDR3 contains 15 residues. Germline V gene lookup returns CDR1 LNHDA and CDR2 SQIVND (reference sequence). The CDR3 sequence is CASSPGTGGFREQYF. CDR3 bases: TGTGCCAGTAGTCCCGGGACAGGGGGCTTTCGGGAGCAGTACTTC. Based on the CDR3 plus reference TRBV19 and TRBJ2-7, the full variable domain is DGGITQSPKYLFRKEGQNVTLSCEQNLNHDAMYWYRQDPGQGLRLIYYSQIVNDFQKGDIAEGYSVSREKKESFPLTVTSAQKNPTAFYLCASSPGTGGFREQYFGPGTRLTVT.

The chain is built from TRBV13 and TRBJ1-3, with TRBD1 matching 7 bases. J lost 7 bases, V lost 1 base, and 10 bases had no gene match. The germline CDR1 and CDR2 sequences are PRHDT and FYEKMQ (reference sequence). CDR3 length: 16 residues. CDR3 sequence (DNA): TGTGCCAGCAGCTTAGTCGTCCGGGACAGAAGTAACACCATATATTTT. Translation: CASSLVVRDRSNTIYF.

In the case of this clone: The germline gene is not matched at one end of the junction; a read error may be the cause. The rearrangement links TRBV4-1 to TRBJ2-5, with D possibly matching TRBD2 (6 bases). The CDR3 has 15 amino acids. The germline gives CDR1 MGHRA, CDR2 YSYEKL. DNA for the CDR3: TGCGCCAGCAGCCCCCGTGAGCGGGTCCAAGCGACCCAGTACTTC. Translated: CASSPRERVQATQYF.

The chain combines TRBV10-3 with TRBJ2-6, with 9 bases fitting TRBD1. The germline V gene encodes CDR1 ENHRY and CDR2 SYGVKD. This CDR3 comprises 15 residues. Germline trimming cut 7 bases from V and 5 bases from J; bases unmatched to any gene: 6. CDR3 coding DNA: TGTGCCATCAACCCGGGACAGGGTAGGGCCAACGTCCTGACTTTC. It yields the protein CAINPGQGRANVLTF.

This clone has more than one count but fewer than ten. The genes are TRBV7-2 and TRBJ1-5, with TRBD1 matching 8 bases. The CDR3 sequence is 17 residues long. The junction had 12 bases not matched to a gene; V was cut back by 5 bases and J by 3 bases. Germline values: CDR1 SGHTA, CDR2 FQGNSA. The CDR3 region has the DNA TGTGCCAGCAGCGCCGGGGGGACAGGTCCATTCAATCAGCCCCAGCATTTT. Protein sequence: CASSAGGTGPFNQPQHF. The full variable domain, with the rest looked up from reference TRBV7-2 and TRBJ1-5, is GAGVSQSPSNKVTEKGKDVELRCDPISGHTALYWYRQSLGQGLEFLIYFQGNSAPDKSGLPSDRFSAERTGGSVSTLTIQRTQQEDSAVYLCASSAGGTGPFNQPQHFGDGTRLSIL.

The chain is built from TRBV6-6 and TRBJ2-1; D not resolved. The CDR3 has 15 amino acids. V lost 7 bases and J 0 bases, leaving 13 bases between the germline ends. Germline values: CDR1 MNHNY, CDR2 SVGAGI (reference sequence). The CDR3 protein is CASTPFRTSYNEQFF. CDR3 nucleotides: TGTGCCAGCACCCCCTTCAGGACCTCCTACAATGAGCAGTTCTTC.

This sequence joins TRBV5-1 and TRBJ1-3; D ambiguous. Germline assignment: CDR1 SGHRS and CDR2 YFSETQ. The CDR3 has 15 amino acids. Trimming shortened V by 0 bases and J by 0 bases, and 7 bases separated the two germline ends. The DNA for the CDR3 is TGCGCCAGCAGCTTGGTGGGGTCCTCTGGAAACACCATATATTTT. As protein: CASSLVGSSGNTIYF.